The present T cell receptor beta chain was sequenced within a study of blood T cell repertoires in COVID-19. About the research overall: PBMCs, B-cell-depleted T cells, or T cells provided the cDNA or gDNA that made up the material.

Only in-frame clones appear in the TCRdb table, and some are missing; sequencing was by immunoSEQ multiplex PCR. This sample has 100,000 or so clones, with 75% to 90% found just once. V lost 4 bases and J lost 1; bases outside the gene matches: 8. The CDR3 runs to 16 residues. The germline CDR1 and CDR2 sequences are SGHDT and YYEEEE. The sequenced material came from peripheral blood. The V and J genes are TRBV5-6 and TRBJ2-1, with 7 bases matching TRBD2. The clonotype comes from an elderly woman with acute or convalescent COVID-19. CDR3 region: CASSLPPAGSYNEQFF. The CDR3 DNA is TGTGCCAGCAGCCTGCCCCCAGCGGGGTCCTACAATGAGCAGTTCTTC.